This T cell receptor beta chain was found in a study of shared clonotypes between healthy human individuals. Study-level background: Contributing individuals were two females and three males aged 18 to 49.

Study results and caveats: The study found lower generation probabilities in non-shared clonotypes than in those shared by all four donors.

This CDR3 comprises 15 residues. CDR1 GTSNPN and CDR2 SVGIG come from the germline V gene (reference sequence). V was shortened by 1 base and J by 0 bases, with 10 bases between the two germline ends. Details on this clone: Its antigen is unknown.

Per the study methods: ImmunoSEQ only sent back junction sequences with no quality scores, so filtering was done differently. Sequenced by immunoSEQ multiplex PCR; TCRdb stores in-frame clones only, minus some. V, J and clone size are those of that table, while D and trimming were read from the DNA. The table lists 2 million to 2.5 million clones, roughly 93% of them singletons, with 0.36% in the top ten. The material sequenced was naive CD4+ T cells from PBMCs. The sample's subset: CD45RA+ positively selected. The TCR was taken from a man between 18 and 35 years old in good health. Some clones in this sample may be carry-over from other donors' samples. The chain recombines TRBV30 with TRBJ2-1; D may be TRBD1 (6 bases). The CDR3 sequence: CAWSAGQSSYNEQFF. In DNA, the CDR3 is TGTGCCTGGAGTGCTGGACAGAGCTCCTACAATGAGCAGTTCTTC.